This is a list of T cell receptor beta chains from one sample in a study of shared T cell receptors in the human thymus. Sequenced by immunoSEQ multiplex PCR; TCRdb stores in-frame clones only, minus some. This table has fewer than 700,000 clones, approximately 90% appearing once. This same sample was also taken into another study, of human thymus T cells.

The material sequenced was thymocytes. Receptors were obtained from a boy under three years old with a congenital heart defect. Each CDR3 is given with its conserved first and last residue. Clone size is not always given. Where it is, it says once, few, many or a class for expanded clones.

TRBJ2-3,TRBV14,NA,CASSRSGRGRQREATDTQYF
TRBJ1-1,TRBV11-2,NA,CASSFSPRRGTEAFF
TRBJ2-1,TRBV5-6,NA,CASSSRRGNVEQFF
TRBJ2-3,TRBV5-6,NA,CASSLQGAASGISTDTQYF
TRBJ2-7,TRBV27,NA,CASRTPGLAASYEQYF
TRBJ1-2,TRBV27,NA,CASSSQTGVGCYTF
TRBJ2-3,TRBV15,NA,CATSSWQAGSRDTQYF
TRBJ1-5,TRBV5-8,NA,CASSLDRSHQPQHF
TRBJ2-7,TRBV7-2,few,CASSPEGVNYEQYF
TRBJ2-7,TRBV2,NA,CASRGNLAVLSYEQYF
TRBJ2-5,TRBV5-5,NA,CASSPHRDDRRGGETQYF
TRBJ2-7,TRBV28,NA,CASSPLAGAPYEQYF
TRBJ2-7,TRBV7-9,NA,CASSTSSGNHEQYF
TRBJ2-7,TRBV10-1,NA,CASSRGRASQYF
TRBJ2-2,TRBV7-3,NA,CASSPRASGRANTGELFF
TRBJ1-2,TRBV5-4,once,CASSLGTQGALGYTF
TRBJ2-2,TRBV9,once,CASSPPVPGELFF
TRBJ2-3,TRBV15,NA,CATSVKPDYSSTDTQYF
TRBJ1-1,TRBV28,NA,CASTPGVWAEAFF
TRBJ1-5,TRBV7-9,NA,CASIIRSLTRRACNQPQHF
TRBJ2-7,TRBV6-1,NA,CASSVGQGAYEQYF
TRBJ2-7,TRBV5-1,NA,CASKGALEQYF
TRBJ2-7,TRBV16,NA,CASSLQGSWKHSRSYEQYF
TRBJ1-1,TRBV19,NA,CASSIKGTGDTEAFF
TRBJ2-7,TRBV6-1,once,CASSEGGAPRDEQYF
TRBJ2-3,TRBV6-4,NA,CASSVVADLTDTQYF
TRBJ2-2,TRBV5-8,once,CASGRGTPHTGELLF
TRBJ1-1,TRBV11-2,NA,CASATGGDKPNTEAFF
TRBJ1-1,TRBV25-1,few,CASSDREAFF
TRBJ2-3,TRBV19,few,CASSISGGSTDTQYF
TRBJ2-1,TRBV11-2,NA,CASHPGLAGYNEQFF
TRBJ2-3,TRBV29-1,NA,CSVERQGAPTDTQYF
TRBJ2-1,TRBV5-1,once,CASSPLAGGPNEQFF
TRBJ1-5,TRBV6-1,NA,CASSSYRGGNQPQHF
TRBJ2-2,TRBV11-3,NA,CASSDRADTGELFF
TRBJ1-2,TRBV6-5,NA,CASSCRTGGYGYTF
TRBJ2-7,TRBV19,NA,CASSIWTEHYEQYF
TRBJ2-7,TRBV27,NA,CASSLSGTGGQGQYF
TRBJ1-4,TRBV4-2,NA,CASSQDPDRDRGGRETNEKLFF
TRBJ2-3,TRBV7-2,few,CASSWFPSGGSTDTQYF
TRBJ2-1,TRBV7-2,NA,CASSPSTSGNNNEQFF